The T cell receptor beta chain under discussion was sequenced for a study of beta chain features in type 1 diabetes. Study results and limitations: Shortening that was moderate but significant affected the TCRB CDR3s of Type 1 diabetes patients in all four CD4+ subsets.

Isolated RNA was reverse transcribed in full, so expressed TCRB transcripts were sequenced. Only in-frame clones appear in the TCRdb table, and some are missing; sequencing was by immunoSEQ multiplex PCR. The profile shows approximately 250,000 clones, around 16% of them singletons. This clone appeared a few times. Its antigen remains unidentified. Trimming stripped 4 bases from V and 6 bases from J, with 16 bases between. Looked up from germline, CDR1 is SGHRS and CDR2 is YFSETQ. This CDR3 has 14 residues. The J gene is TRBJ1-2, the V gene TRBV5-1, with D tentatively TRBD1 (6 bases). This TCR was recovered from a man between 25 and 39 years old with type 1 diabetes. The sequencing input was naive CD4+ T cells from blood. CDR3 nucleotide sequence: TGCGCCAGCAGCCCGACAGGTTTGCGCGATGGCTACACCTTC. Its protein product is CASSPTGLRDGYTF.